This TCR beta chain was identified during a study of OX40 agonist ivuxolimab in advanced cancers. The wider study: Having had anti-PD-1, anti-PD-L1 or anti-CTLA-4 therapy before was allowed, and about 42% had some. Study-level points and caveats: Certain nonresponders likewise exhibited a low normalized T-cell clonal expansion. Expanded clones belonging to CD8+ T cells outnumbered, on average, those of CD4+. No antigen was identified for the clonally expanded peripheral T cells.

TCRdb's table, derived via immunoSEQ multiplex PCR, lists solely in-frame clones and lacks some. This sample yields 75,000 to 100,000 clones, of which around 90% are seen a single time; over 0.8% belongs to the top ten. A remark on this clone: What it binds is unknown.

Sequenced material: CD4+ or CD8+ T cells sorted from blood, taken in a trial of the OX40 agonist ivuxolimab. The TCR originated in an adult with an advanced solid tumor such as melanoma, head and neck, liver or kidney cancer.

The DNA for the CDR3 is TGTGCCAGCAGTTGGGGGACAGCTGGAAACACCATATATTTT. Encoded protein: CASSWGTAGNTIYF. J is TRBJ1-3 and V is TRBV6-1; 7 bases are shared with TRBD1. Germline CDR1 is MNHNS and CDR2 is SASEGT. The CDR3 has 14 residues. The J segment lost 2 bases and the V segment lost 5 bases, leaving 3 bases of the junction unmatched.